The T cell receptor beta chain under discussion was sequenced for a study of cytomegalovirus exposure and HLA in healthy donors. The PCR employed 60 Vbeta primers together with 13 Jbeta primers. Only in-frame clones appear in the TCRdb table, and some are missing; sequencing was by immunoSEQ multiplex PCR. The sample records about 98,000 clones, under 75% being singletons. The CDR3 is 15 residues long. Trimming stripped 2 bases from V and 0 bases from J, with 12 bases between. Germline V CDR1 and CDR2: SGHDT, YYEEEE. V is TRBV5-6 and J is TRBJ2-7, with D perhaps matching TRBD1 (5 bases). The sequencing input was PBMCs. This receptor was identified in a female donor in good health and CMV-seronegative. The CDR3 region has the DNA TGTGCCAGCAGCTTAGGGGTCGGAAGCTCCTACGAGCAGTACTTC. As protein: CASSLGVGSSYEQYF.